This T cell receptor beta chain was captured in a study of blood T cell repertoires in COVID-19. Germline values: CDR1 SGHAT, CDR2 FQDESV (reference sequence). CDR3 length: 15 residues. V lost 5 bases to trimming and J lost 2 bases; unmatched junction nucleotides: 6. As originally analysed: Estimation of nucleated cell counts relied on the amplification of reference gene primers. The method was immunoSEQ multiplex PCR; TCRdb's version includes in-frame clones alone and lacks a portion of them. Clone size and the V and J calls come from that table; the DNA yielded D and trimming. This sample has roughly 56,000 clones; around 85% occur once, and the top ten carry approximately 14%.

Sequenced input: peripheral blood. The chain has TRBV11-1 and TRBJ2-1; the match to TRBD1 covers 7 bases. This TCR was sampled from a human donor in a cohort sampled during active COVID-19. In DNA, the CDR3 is TGTGCCAGCAGCCCAAACAGGGGCCCCTACAATGAGCAGTTCTTC. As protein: CASSPNRGPYNEQFF.